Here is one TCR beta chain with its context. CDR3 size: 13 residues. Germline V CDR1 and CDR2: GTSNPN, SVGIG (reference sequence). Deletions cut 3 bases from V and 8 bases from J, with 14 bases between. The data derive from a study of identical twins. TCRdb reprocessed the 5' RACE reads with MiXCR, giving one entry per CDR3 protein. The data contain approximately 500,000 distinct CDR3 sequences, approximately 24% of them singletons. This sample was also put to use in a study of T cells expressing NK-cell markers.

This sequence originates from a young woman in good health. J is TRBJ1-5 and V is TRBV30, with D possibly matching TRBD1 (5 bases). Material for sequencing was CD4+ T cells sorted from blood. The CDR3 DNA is TGTGCCTGGAGCCAGAGAGCGGGGGAGCCCCAGCATTTT. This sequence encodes CAWSQRAGEPQHF.